This TCR beta chain was identified during a study of OX40 agonist ivuxolimab in advanced cancers. Study as a whole: Ivuxolimab, an antibody that agonizes OX40 (CD134), was administered to the patients.

Some clones are missing from TCRdb's copy, which holds only in-frame ones; the method was immunoSEQ multiplex PCR. The table lists some 66,000 clones, around nine tenths of them singletons. Germline loops: CDR1 SGHRS, CDR2 YFSETQ. There are 19 residues in the CDR3. V lost 4 bases to trimming and J lost 4 bases; unmatched junction nucleotides: 14. Material: CD4+ or CD8+ T cells sorted from blood, obtained in a trial of the OX40 agonist ivuxolimab. The chain has TRBV5-1 and TRBJ2-1; TRBD2 matches at 13 bases. The TCR was taken from an adult with an advanced solid tumor such as melanoma, head and neck, liver or kidney cancer. For the CDR3, the DNA is TGCGCCAGCAGCAGGGGGACCGGGACTAGCGGGGCCTTATACAATGAGCAGTTCTTC. Protein sequence: CASSRGTGTSGALYNEQFF.